This TCR beta chain stems from a study of blood T cell repertoires in COVID-19. The CDR3 has 13 amino acids. CDR1 and CDR2 from the germline V gene are ENHRY and SYGVKD. V was pared by 6 bases and J by 2 bases, with 8 bases between. Data came from immunoSEQ multiplex PCR; TCRdb stores just in-frame clones and leaves some out. The sample carries a few hundred thousand clones, 75% to 90% recorded once. The sample consisted of peripheral blood. The receptor was isolated from a woman in her twenties or thirties with active or convalescent COVID-19. The V call is TRBV10-3, the J call TRBJ1-3, with D uncertain. The CDR3 bases are TGTGCCATCAGCCCGCCGGCTGGAAACACCATATATTTT. Amino acids: CAISPPAGNTIYF.